Presented here are 27 T cell receptor beta chains from one specimen sequenced in a study of T cell responses to AZD1222 COVID-19 vaccine (TCRdb year 2021). This sample's time point label indicates: baseline before first vaccination. Library generation was performed with the immunoSEQ multiplex PCR assay. TCRdb's version of the immuneACCESS table is confined to in-frame rearrangements and falls short of the full clone set. An unresolved V gene accounts for under half of the shortfall where checked; the remainder is of unknown origin. The sample table records roughly 91,000 clones; roughly nine tenths of these occur just once. The ten largest account for around 3.1% of the sample. The starting material was peripheral blood, obtained on day 0 of AZD1222 vaccination. The source is an adult in good health.

The chain carries TRBV5-5 and TRBJ1-5; D perhaps matches TRBD1 (6 bases). Trimming pared 7 bases from V and 2 bases from J, leaving 16 bases between. The CDR3 consists of 15 residues. The germline gives CDR1 SGHKS, CDR2 YYEKEE (reference sequence). The CDR3 DNA sequence: TGTGCCAGCGCTGGGGACCCAGGGGGCAATCAGCCCCAGCATTTT. Protein sequence: CASAGDPGGNQPQHF.

The chain joins TRBV11-3 to TRBJ2-5; 7 bases map to TRBD2. CDR1 and CDR2 from the germline V gene are SGHNT and YENEEA. After removal of 5 bases from V and 2 bases from J, the junction contained 17 bases not matched to a gene. CDR3 length: 18 residues. The CDR3: CASSPSSLGLAVQETQYF. DNA of the CDR3: TGTGCCAGCAGCCCCTCCTCCTTGGGTCTAGCGGTACAAGAGACCCAGTACTTC.

This rearrangement joins TRBV9 to TRBJ2-5; TRBD2 matches at 10 bases. Germline assignment: CDR1 SGDLS and CDR2 YYNGEE. The CDR3 is 14 amino acids. Trimming removed 3 bases from V and 6 bases from J; junction bases left unmatched: 5. CDR3 nucleotides: TGTGCCAGCAGCGCTAGCGGGGGCCAGCAGACCCAGTACTTC. Amino acids: CASSASGGQQTQYF.

V gene TRBV20-1 combines with J gene TRBJ2-3; D is unclear. The length of the CDR3 is 11 residues. Germline CDR1 and CDR2: DFQATT and SNEGSKA (reference sequence). Trimming shortened V by 6 bases and J by 6 bases, and 10 bases separated the two germline ends. CDR3 bases: TGCAGTGCCCAACGATCGGATACGCAGTATTTT. This sequence encodes CSAQRSDTQYF.

The CDR3 loop reads CSARGTYGYTF. The CDR3, as DNA: TGCAGTGCTAGAGGGACCTATGGCTACACCTTC. V usage is TRBV20-1 and J usage is TRBJ1-2; D unresolved. The germline gives CDR1 DFQATT, CDR2 SNEGSKA (reference sequence). V gave up 1 base and J gave up 4 bases, with 4 bases separating them. The CDR3 has 11 amino acids.

The chain has TRBV6-5 and TRBJ2-2; 8 bases line up with TRBD2. The junction had 8 bases not matched to a gene; V was cut back by 2 bases and J by 6 bases. CDR1 is MNHEY and CDR2 is SVGAGI in the germline V gene. The CDR3 totals 16 residues. Written as DNA, the CDR3 is TGTGCCAGCAGTTACCGGGGACTAGAGAGGGCCGGGGAGCTGTTTTTT. It is translated as CASSYRGLERAGELFF.

The V call is TRBV27, the J call TRBJ1-1; no clear D gene. Looked up from germline, CDR1 is MNHEY and CDR2 is SMNVEV (reference sequence). This CDR3 has 15 amino acids. Trimming took 7 bases from V and 0 from J, leaving 15 bases between them. The CDR3, as DNA: TGTGCCAGCAAAAAAGATAGGATCTTGAACACTGAAGCTTTCTTT. It translates to CASKKDRILNTEAFF.

The chain combines TRBV15 with TRBJ1-5; D gene uncertain. This CDR3 has 15 residues. CDR1 is LNHNV and CDR2 is YYDKDF in the germline V gene (reference sequence). Trimming stripped 0 bases from V and 0 bases from J, with 6 bases between. The DNA for the CDR3 is TGTGCCACCAGCAGAGATAGATATAGCAATCAGCCCCAGCATTTT. Protein product: CATSRDRYSNQPQHF.

This clone was seen once. DNA for the CDR3: TGTGCCAGCAGCTTGCCAGGGTGGGATGGCTACACCTTC. Translating it yields CASSLPGWDGYTF. V gene TRBV5-6 combines with J gene TRBJ1-2; a weak D match, TRBD1 (5 bases). This CDR3 contains 13 residues. The V gene lost 1 base and the J gene lost 6 bases, with 10 bases spanning the gap. Germline values: CDR1 SGHDT, CDR2 YYEEEE.

This clone occurred a few times. At one boundary the junction diverges from the germline segment, which might be a read error. The chain is built from TRBV5-1 and TRBJ2-1; 7 bases match TRBD2. CDR3 length: 14 residues. CDR1 and CDR2 from the germline V gene are SGHRS and YFSETQ. The CDR3 nucleotides read TGTGCCAGCAGCTTGGGACGGGAGGCGAATGAGCAGTTCTTC. Its translation: CASSLGREANEQFF.

The chain joins TRBV23-1 to TRBJ1-6; D is undetermined. TRBV23-1 is annotated as an ORF whose role is uncertain. The V end was cut by 3 bases, the J end by 7 bases, with 16 bases between. This CDR3 is built from 16 residues. This CDR3 reads CASSQEKSGRNSPLHF. The CDR3 DNA reads as TGCGCCAGCAGTCAGGAAAAATCAGGACGGAATTCACCCCTCCACTTT.

The chain uses TRBV7-3 and TRBJ1-2; TRBD1 agrees at 10 bases. The V segment lost 8 bases and the J segment 8 bases; nucleotides outside the gene matches: 8. This CDR3 spans 13 amino acids. From germline, CDR1 is SGHTA and CDR2 FQGTGA. The CDR3 spells CASAKDRGTGYTF. The CDR3 DNA reads TGTGCCAGCGCTAAGGACAGGGGGACAGGCTACACCTTC.

This sequence joins TRBV5-4 and TRBJ2-5; no clear D gene. The V end was cut by 4 bases, the J end by 1 base, with 11 bases between. This CDR3 is 14 amino acids long. Germline assignment: CDR1 SGHNT and CDR2 YYREEE (reference sequence). CDR3 in amino acids: CASSLKGGQETQYF. Written as DNA, the CDR3 is TGTGCCAGCAGCCTGAAGGGCGGCCAAGAGACCCAGTACTTC.

The genes are TRBV9 and TRBJ2-1; D remains unclear. The germline CDR1 and CDR2 sequences are SGDLS and YYNGEE. The CDR3 runs to 16 residues. Trimming took off 0 bases at V and 2 bases at J, with 12 bases between the two ends. The CDR3 DNA follows: TGTGCCAGCAGCGTAGATGAGAGCACCCCCTACAATGAGCAGTTCTTC. Its translation: CASSVDESTPYNEQFF.

This chain uses TRBV12-3 or TRBV12-4 with TRBJ2-7, with unresolved D. V lost 3 bases, J lost 2 bases, and 8 bases lay in between. The CDR3 has 13 residues. CDR3 sequence reads: CASSLHSAYEQYF. The CDR3 DNA sequence: TGTGCCAGCAGTTTGCACAGTGCCTACGAGCAGTACTTC.

The chain joins TRBV2 to TRBJ1-2, with D possibly being TRBD1 (6 bases). V was clipped by 3 bases and J by 6 bases, with 17 bases between them. The CDR3 length is 15 residues. Germline V lookup: CDR1 SNHLY, CDR2 FYNNEI. The CDR3 here is CASSEIPGGWDGYTF. CDR3 sequence (DNA): TGTGCCAGCAGTGAGATTCCGGGGGGCTGGGATGGCTACACCTTC.

J is TRBJ2-7 and V is TRBV12-3 or TRBV12-4, with D unresolved. The V gene lost 3 bases and the J gene lost 5 bases, with 11 bases spanning the gap. The CDR3 contains 13 residues. CDR3 sequence (DNA): TGTGCCAGCAGTTTCTCCCCAACCCACGAGCAGTACTTC. This gives the protein CASSFSPTHEQYF.

The chain has TRBV30 and TRBJ2-5, with 14 bases identical to TRBD2. Germline V gives CDR1 GTSNPN, CDR2 SVGIG (reference sequence). Trimming took 1 base from V and 4 from J; bases not matched to a gene: 5. This CDR3 region has 16 residues. The CDR3 loop is CAWSEGTSGSGETQYF. For the CDR3, the DNA is TGTGCCTGGAGTGAGGGGACTAGCGGGAGTGGAGAGACCCAGTACTTC.

This chain joins TRBV9 and TRBJ1-2; D is unresolved. Trimming removed 3 bases from V and 4 bases from J, with 10 bases in between. This CDR3 has 13 residues. Per germline, CDR1 SGDLS and CDR2 YYNGEE. The CDR3 DNA sequence: TGTGCCAGCAGCGCCCCCCCGAGCTATGGCTACACCTTC. It encodes CASSAPPSYGYTF.

The chain joins TRBV4-3 to TRBJ1-2; no firm D call. Per the germline V gene, CDR1 is LGHNA and CDR2 is YSLEER. This CDR3 has 16 residues. The ends were cut back, 0 bases at V and 3 bases at J, with 14 bases in the middle. DNA of the CDR3: TGCGCCAGCAGCCAAGATCCTATAGGGATGTACTATGGCTACACCTTC. Translating gives CASSQDPIGMYYGYTF.

The V call is TRBV7-2, the J call TRBJ1-1, with D perhaps TRBD1 (5 bases). CDR1 and CDR2 (germline): SGHTA, FQGNSA. CDR3 length equals 14 residues. Deletions cut 5 bases from V and 4 bases from J, with 14 bases between. The CDR3 nucleotides read TGTGCCAGCAGCCATCGATCAGGGCCCACTGAAGCTTTCTTT. Protein product: CASSHRSGPTEAFF. Based on the CDR3 plus reference TRBV7-2 and TRBJ1-1, the full variable domain is GAGVSQSPSNKVTEKGKDVELRCDPISGHTALYWYRQSLGQGLEFLIYFQGNSAPDKSGLPSDRFSAERTGGSVSTLTIQRTQQEDSAVYLCASSHRSGPTEAFFGQGTRLTVV.

On this clone: Relative to the germline gene, one junction end is altered; a read error may explain this. The chain combines TRBV5-1 with TRBJ2-2, with 7 bases matching TRBD2. The germline CDR1 and CDR2 sequences are SGHRS and YFSETQ. The CDR3 length is 19 residues. The CDR3 region has the DNA TGTGCCAGCAGCTTGTTTCATGTGGGAGGGATCGGAAACACCGGGGAGCTGTTTTTT. Protein product: CASSLFHVGGIGNTGELFF.

This sequence joins TRBV6-5 and TRBJ1-1; tentative D call: TRBD1 (6 bases). The CDR3 totals 12 residues. Germline-derived CDR1 and CDR2 are MNHEY and SVGAGI. The V end lost 6 bases, the J end lost 3 bases, and 8 bases lay between the germline ends. For the CDR3, the DNA is TGTGCCAGCAGGGACAGTCACACTGAAGCTTTCTTT. This sequence encodes CASRDSHTEAFF.

In this sample, this clone turned up once. The V and J genes are TRBV20-1 and TRBJ1-1, with 9 bases identical to TRBD1. The CDR3 contains 11 residues. Germline V gene lookup returns CDR1 DFQATT and CDR2 SNEGSKA (reference sequence). In DNA, the CDR3 is TGCAGCGTCGACAGGGGGTGGTCTGCTTTCTTT. It specifies CSVDRGWSAFF.

The chain has TRBV2 and TRBJ1-2, with D perhaps matching TRBD1 (5 bases). This CDR3 spans 16 amino acids. Germline CDR1 and CDR2: SNHLY and FYNNEI. V was trimmed by 1 base and J by 4 bases, leaving 16 bases between them. CDR3 amino acids: CASSEGTLGRGYGYTF. CDR3 DNA: TGTGCCAGCAGTGAAGGGACGCTCGGAAGGGGCTATGGCTACACCTTC.

A remark on this clone: This specimen includes other DNA sequences encoding the same CDR3. V is TRBV9 and J is TRBJ1-1; D is uncertain. Germline V gene lookup returns CDR1 SGDLS and CDR2 YYNGEE. The CDR3 loop spans 13 amino acids. Trimming took 0 bases from V and 5 from J, leaving 8 bases between them. This CDR3 is CASSVGGLTEAFF. CDR3 DNA sequence: TGTGCCAGCAGCGTAGGCGGGTTGACTGAAGCTTTCTTT. The full variable domain, rest sourced from reference TRBV9 and TRBJ1-1, is DSGVTQTPKHLITATGQRVTLRCSPRSGDLSVYWYQQSLDQGLQFLIQYYNGEERAKGNILERFSAQQFPDLHSELNLSSLELGDSALYFCASSVGGLTEAFFGQGTRLTVV.

The chain links TRBV6-4 to TRBJ1-6; the match to TRBD1 covers 10 bases. The germline V gene has CDR1 MRHNA and CDR2 SNTAGT. The CDR3 is 14 residues long. Trimming removed 2 bases from V and 11 bases from J; junction bases left unmatched: 3. DNA of the CDR3: TGTGCCAGCAGTGACGGACAGGGGGAAGCACCCCTCCACTTT. Protein product: CASSDGQGEAPLHF.